What follows are 13 T cell receptor beta chains derived from one specimen sequenced in a study of CD8 T cells in ankylosing spondylitis (dated by TCRdb to the late 2010s). The library was produced with 5' RACE. Data came from an Illumina HiSeq 2500. TCRdb's own reprocessing of the public reads used fastp at Q25 and MiXCR and kept productive beta chains. One record per CDR3 amino acid sequence lists the most common genes and DNA. A total of approximately 240,000 distinct CDR3 sequences appear in this sample, more than 20% of them only once. The ten largest make up less than 0.75% of the sample. Sequenced input: blood, either unsorted or a sorted T cell fraction (not recorded which). The receptor source for this set is a male donor with ankylosing spondylitis or in good health (not recorded which).

The V and J genes are TRBV10-3 and TRBJ2-2, with 7 bases aligning to TRBD1. The length of the CDR3 is 15 residues. CDR1 is ENHRY, CDR2 SYGVKD, per germline. The J segment lost 4 bases and the V segment lost 6 bases, leaving 8 bases of the junction unmatched. This CDR3 is CAISANRGSTGELFF. The CDR3 nucleotides are TGTGCCATCAGCGCTAACAGGGGAAGCACCGGGGAGCTGTTTTTT.

This clonotype was counted at least ten times. The V call is TRBV20-1, the J call TRBJ2-3; no clear D. Germline-derived CDR1 and CDR2 are DFQATT and SNEGSKA (reference sequence). This CDR3 region has 11 residues. Trimming shortened V by 5 bases and J by 2 bases, and 5 bases separated the two germline ends. Here the CDR3 DNA reads TGCAGTGCTTCATACACAGATACGCAGTATTTT. Translated: CSASYTDTQYF.

The chain carries TRBV20-1 and TRBJ1-1; D call uncertain. Germline assignment: CDR1 DFQATT and CDR2 SNEGSKA (reference sequence). The CDR3 spans 12 residues. The CDR3, as DNA: TGCAGCGGCACGGGAGGGCTCACTGAAGCTTTCTTT. It specifies CSGTGGLTEAFF.

The chain is built from TRBV18 and TRBJ2-3; 7 nucleotides match TRBD2. This CDR3 is 14 amino acids long. The germline V gene encodes CDR1 KGHSH and CDR2 LQKENI. The V gene end was trimmed by 1 base and the J gene end by 5 bases; junction bases not matched to a gene: 3. The CDR3 here is CASSPQGGGDTQYF. In DNA form, the CDR3 reads TGTGCCAGCTCACCACAGGGCGGGGGAGATACGCAGTATTTT. Combining the CDR3 with reference TRBV18 and TRBJ2-3 gives the whole variable domain NAGVMQNPRHLVRRRGQEARLRCSPMKGHSHVYWYRQLPEEGLKFMVYLQKENIIDESGMPKERFSAEFPKEGPSILRIQQVVRGDSAAYFCASSPQGGGDTQYFGPGTRLTVL.

This clonotype came up a few times. The rearrangement uses TRBV4-2 and TRBJ2-7; no firm D call. V was cut by 1 base and J by 6 bases, with 4 bases left in between. This CDR3 comprises 11 residues. CDR1 is LGHNA and CDR2 is YNFKEQ in the germline V gene. The CDR3 loop is CASSQGSEQYF. In nucleotides, the CDR3 is TGTGCCAGCAGCCAAGGTTCCGAGCAGTACTTC.

The chain carries TRBV5-6 and TRBJ2-7; perhaps D is TRBD1 or TRBD2 (6 bases each). Germline V CDR1 and CDR2: SGHDT, YYEEEE. V was cut by 6 bases and J by 5 bases, with 24 bases left in between. This CDR3 has 16 residues. The CDR3 loop is CASTLTGASLTNEQYF. In DNA, the CDR3 is TGTGCCAGCACCCTGACGGGGGCTTCCCTAACCAACGAGCAGTACTTC.

This clonotype was counted only a few times. The chain is built from TRBV3-1 and TRBJ2-7, with D perhaps TRBD1 or TRBD2 (5 bases each). V shed 11 bases and J shed 5 bases, with 25 bases lying between them. The CDR3 extends over 15 amino acids. The germline CDR1 and CDR2 sequences are LGHDT and YNNKEL (reference sequence). The CDR3 protein is CASCQDLVRGHEQYF. The CDR3 coding sequence is TGTGCCTCCTGCCAAGATTTGGTTCGGGGCCACGAGCAGTACTTC.

The chain has TRBV10-2 and TRBJ1-1; the D gene is possibly TRBD1 (5 bases). The CDR3 has 13 amino acids. Germline V gene data show CDR1 as WSHSY and CDR2 as SAAADI. V was trimmed by 8 bases and J by 2 bases, leaving 12 bases between them. This CDR3 is CASAGMQNTEAFF. In DNA form, the CDR3 reads TGCGCCAGCGCAGGGATGCAAAACACTGAAGCTTTCTTT.

This clonotype was counted a few times. The chain uses TRBV18 and TRBJ2-3, with D unclear. In germline, CDR1 is KGHSH, CDR2 LQKENI. V was pared by 3 bases and J by 3 bases, with 10 bases between. CDR3 length: 14 residues. The CDR3 reads CASSPPGETDTQYF. DNA for the CDR3: TGTGCCAGCTCACCCCCAGGCGAAACAGATACGCAGTATTTT.

A few counts support this clonotype. The rearrangement joins TRBV21-1 to TRBJ1-1. TRBV21-1 is described as a pseudogene. This CDR3 is built from 20 residues. CDR3 in amino acids: CASSKGKRRGTGSLNTEAFF. In DNA form, the CDR3 reads TGTGCCAGCAGCAAAGGGAAAAGGCGCGGGACAGGGTCCCTGAACACTGAAGCTTTCTTT.

At least ten counts were recorded for this clonotype. The chain carries TRBV12-3 or TRBV12-4 and TRBJ2-5, with a possible D match to TRBD1 (5 bases). This CDR3 region has 13 residues. Between the trimmed V and J ends, which lost 5 bases and 2 bases, there was a span of 9 bases. The CDR3 nucleotides read TGTGCCAGCAGTCGACAGAATCAAGAGACCCAGTACTTC. It translates to CASSRQNQETQYF.

The table lists this clonotype with many counts. The V and J genes are TRBV29-1 and TRBJ1-2; 8 bases are a match to TRBD1. J lost 4 bases, V lost 7 bases, and 8 bases had no gene match. Per the germline V gene, CDR1 is SQVTM and CDR2 is ANQGSEA. The CDR3 has 13 residues. DNA of the CDR3: TGCAGCGCAACTCAGGGGGCGGGCTATGGCTACACCTTC. This gives the protein CSATQGAGYGYTF.

This sequence joins TRBV19 and TRBJ1-5, with 8 positions matching TRBD1. The CDR3 has 15 amino acids. The germline gives CDR1 LNHDA, CDR2 SQIVND (reference sequence). V was pared by 5 bases and J by 2 bases, with 5 bases of the junction left unmatched. The CDR3 bases are TGTGCCAGTAGTGCTGACAGGGGCGGCAATCAGCCCCAGCATTTT. This encodes CASSADRGGNQPQHF.